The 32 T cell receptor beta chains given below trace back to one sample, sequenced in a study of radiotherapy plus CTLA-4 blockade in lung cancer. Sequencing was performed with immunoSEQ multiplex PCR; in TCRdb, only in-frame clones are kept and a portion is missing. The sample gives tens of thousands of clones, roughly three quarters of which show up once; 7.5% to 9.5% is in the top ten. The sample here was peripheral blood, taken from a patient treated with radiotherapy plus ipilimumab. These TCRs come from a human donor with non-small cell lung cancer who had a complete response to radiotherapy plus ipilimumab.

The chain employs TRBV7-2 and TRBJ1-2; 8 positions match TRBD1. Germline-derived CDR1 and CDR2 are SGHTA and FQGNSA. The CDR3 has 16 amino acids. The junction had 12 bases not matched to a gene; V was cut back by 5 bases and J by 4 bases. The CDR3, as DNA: TGTGCCAGCAGCCCCTCTTCCGGGACAGGCCTCTATGGCTACACCTTC. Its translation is CASSPSSGTGLYGYTF. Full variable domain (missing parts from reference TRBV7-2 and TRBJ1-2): GAGVSQSPSNKVTEKGKDVELRCDPISGHTALYWYRQSLGQGLEFLIYFQGNSAPDKSGLPSDRFSAERTGGSVSTLTIQRTQQEDSAVYLCASSPSSGTGLYGYTFGSGTRLTVV.

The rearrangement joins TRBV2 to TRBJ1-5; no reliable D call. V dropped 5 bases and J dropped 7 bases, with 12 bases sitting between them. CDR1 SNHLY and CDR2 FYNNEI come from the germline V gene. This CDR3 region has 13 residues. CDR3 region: CASSLDDGQPQHF. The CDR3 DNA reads TGTGCCAGCAGTCTAGACGACGGCCAGCCCCAGCATTTT.

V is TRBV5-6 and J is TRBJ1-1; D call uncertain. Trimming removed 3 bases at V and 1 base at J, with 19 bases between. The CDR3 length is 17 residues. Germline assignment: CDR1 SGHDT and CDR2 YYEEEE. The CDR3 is CASSSPAGWRSNTEAFF. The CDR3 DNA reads TGTGCCAGCAGCTCCCCCGCAGGATGGCGTTCGAACACTGAAGCTTTCTTT. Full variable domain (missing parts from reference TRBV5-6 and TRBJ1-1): DAGVTQSPTHLIKTRGQQVTLRCSPKSGHDTVSWYQQALGQGPQFIFQYYEEEERQRGNFPDRFSGHQFPNYSSELNVNALLLGDSALYLCASSSPAGWRSNTEAFFGQGTRLTVV.

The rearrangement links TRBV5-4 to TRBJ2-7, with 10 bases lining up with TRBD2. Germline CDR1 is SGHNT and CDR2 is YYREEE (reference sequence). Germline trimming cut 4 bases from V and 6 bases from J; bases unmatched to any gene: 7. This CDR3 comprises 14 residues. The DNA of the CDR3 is TGTGCCAGCAGCCTCCAGCGGGGGGGCAGCGAGCAGTACTTC. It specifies CASSLQRGGSEQYF.

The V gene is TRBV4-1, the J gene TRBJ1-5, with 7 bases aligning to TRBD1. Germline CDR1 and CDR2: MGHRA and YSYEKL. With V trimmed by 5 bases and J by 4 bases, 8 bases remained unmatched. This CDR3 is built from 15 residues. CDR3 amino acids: CASSAGTAPNQPQHF. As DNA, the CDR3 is TGCGCCAGCAGCGCAGGGACAGCACCGAATCAGCCCCAGCATTTT.

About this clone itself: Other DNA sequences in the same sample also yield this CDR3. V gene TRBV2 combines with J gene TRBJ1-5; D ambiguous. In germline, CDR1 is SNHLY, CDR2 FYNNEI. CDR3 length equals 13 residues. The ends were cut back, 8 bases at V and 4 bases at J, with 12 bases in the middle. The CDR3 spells CASHGEANQPQHF. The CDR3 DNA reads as TGTGCCAGCCATGGAGAGGCAAATCAGCCCCAGCATTTT.

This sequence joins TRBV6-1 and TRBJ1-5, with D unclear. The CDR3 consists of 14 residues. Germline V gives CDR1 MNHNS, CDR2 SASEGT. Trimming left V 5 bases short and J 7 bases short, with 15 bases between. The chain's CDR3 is CASSLLLMGQPQHF. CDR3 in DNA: TGTGCCAGCAGTCTCTTATTAATGGGCCAGCCCCAGCATTTT.

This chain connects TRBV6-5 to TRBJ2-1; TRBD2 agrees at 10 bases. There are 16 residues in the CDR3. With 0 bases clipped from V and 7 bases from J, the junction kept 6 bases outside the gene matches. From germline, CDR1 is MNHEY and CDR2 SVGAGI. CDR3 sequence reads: CASSYSEAGGRNEQFF. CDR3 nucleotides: TGTGCCAGCAGTTACTCGGAAGCGGGAGGGCGGAATGAGCAGTTCTTC.

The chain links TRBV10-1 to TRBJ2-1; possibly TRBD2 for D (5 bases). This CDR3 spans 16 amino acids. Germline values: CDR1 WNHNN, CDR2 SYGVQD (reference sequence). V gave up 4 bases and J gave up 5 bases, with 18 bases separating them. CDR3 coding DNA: TGCGCCAGCAGTGTTGAGCGGCTCAAAGACCACAATGAGCAGTTCTTC. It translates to CASSVERLKDHNEQFF.

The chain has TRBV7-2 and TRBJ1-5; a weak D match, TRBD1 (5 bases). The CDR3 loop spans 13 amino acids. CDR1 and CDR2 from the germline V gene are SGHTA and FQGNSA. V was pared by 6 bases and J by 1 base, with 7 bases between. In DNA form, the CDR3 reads TGTGCCAGCAGGGGGGGGAGCAATCAGCCCCAGCATTTT. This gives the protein CASRGGSNQPQHF.

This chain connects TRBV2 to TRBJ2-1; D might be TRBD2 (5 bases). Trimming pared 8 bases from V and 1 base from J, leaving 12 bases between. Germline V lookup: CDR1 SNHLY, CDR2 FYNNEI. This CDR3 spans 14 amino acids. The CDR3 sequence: CASVLADSYNEQFF. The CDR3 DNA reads TGTGCCAGCGTTCTAGCCGATTCCTACAATGAGCAGTTCTTC.

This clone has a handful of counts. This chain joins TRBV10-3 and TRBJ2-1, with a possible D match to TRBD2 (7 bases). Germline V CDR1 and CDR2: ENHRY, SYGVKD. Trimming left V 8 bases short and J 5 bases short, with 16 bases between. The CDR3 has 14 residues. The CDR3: CAIRPGGPNNEQFF. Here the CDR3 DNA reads TGTGCCATCCGCCCCGGGGGGCCCAACAATGAGCAGTTCTTC.

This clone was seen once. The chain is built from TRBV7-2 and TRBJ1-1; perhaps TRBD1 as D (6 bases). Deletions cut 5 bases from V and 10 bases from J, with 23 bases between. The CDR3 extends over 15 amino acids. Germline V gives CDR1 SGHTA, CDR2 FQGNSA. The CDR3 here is CASSTRQVRGSRAFF. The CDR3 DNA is TGTGCCAGCAGCACTCGACAGGTCCGGGGTAGCCGAGCTTTCTTT.

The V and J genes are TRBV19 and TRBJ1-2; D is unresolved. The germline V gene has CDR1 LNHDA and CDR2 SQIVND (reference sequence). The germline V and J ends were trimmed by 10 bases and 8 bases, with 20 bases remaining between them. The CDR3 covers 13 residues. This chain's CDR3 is CATKRGIFVGYTF. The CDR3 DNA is TGTGCCACCAAACGAGGTATCTTCGTGGGCTACACCTTC. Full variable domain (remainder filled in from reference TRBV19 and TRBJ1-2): DGGITQSPKYLFRKEGQNVTLSCEQNLNHDAMYWYRQDPGQGLRLIYYSQIVNDFQKGDIAEGYSVSREKKESFPLTVTSAQKNPTAFYLCATKRGIFVGYTFGSGTRLTVV.

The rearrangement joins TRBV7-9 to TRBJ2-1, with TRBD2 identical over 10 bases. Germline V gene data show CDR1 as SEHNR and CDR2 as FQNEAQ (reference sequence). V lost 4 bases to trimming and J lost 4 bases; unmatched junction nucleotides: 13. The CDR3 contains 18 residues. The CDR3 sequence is CASSSIAGGPLLYNEQFF. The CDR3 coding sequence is TGTGCCAGCAGCTCCATAGCGGGGGGTCCTCTACTATACAATGAGCAGTTCTTC.

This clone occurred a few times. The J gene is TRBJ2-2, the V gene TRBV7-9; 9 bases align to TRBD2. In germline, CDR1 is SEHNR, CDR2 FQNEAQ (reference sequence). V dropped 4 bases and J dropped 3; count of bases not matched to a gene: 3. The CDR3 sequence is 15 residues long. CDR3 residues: CASSSTSGDTGELFF. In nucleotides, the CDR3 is TGTGCCAGCAGCTCGACTAGCGGTGACACCGGGGAGCTGTTTTTT. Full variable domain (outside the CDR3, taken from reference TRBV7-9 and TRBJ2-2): DTGVSQNPRHKITKRGQNVTFRCDPISEHNRLYWYRQTLGQGPEFLTYFQNEAQLEKSRLLSDRFSAERPKGSFSTLEIQRTEQGDSAMYLCASSSTSGDTGELFFGEGSRLTVL.

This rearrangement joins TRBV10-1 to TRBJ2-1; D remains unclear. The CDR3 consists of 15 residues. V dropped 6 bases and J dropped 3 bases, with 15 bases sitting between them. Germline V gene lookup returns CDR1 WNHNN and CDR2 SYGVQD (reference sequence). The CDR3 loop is CASSSGQVLYNEQFF. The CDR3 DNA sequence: TGCGCCAGCAGCTCCGGCCAGGTTCTCTACAATGAGCAGTTCTTC.

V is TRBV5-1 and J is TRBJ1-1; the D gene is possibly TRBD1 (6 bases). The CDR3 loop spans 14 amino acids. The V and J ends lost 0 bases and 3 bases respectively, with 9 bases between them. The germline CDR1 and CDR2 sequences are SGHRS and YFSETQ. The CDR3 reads CASSLGRGDTEAFF. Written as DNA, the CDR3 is TGCGCCAGCAGCTTGGGCAGGGGTGACACTGAAGCTTTCTTT. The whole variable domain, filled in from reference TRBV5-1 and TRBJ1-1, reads KAGVTQTPRYLIKTRGQQVTLSCSPISGHRSVSWYQQTPGQGLQFLFEYFSETQRNKGNFPGRFSGRQFSNSRSEMNVSTLELGDSALYLCASSLGRGDTEAFFGQGTRLTVV.

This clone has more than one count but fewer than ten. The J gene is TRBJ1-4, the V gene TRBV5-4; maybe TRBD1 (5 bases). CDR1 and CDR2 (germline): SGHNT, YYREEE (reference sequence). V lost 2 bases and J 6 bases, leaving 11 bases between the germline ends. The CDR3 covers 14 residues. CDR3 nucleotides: TGTGCCAGCAGCTTAAAGGGGAGGGATGAAAAACTGTTTTTT. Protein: CASSLKGRDEKLFF. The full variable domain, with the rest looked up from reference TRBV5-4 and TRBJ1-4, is ETGVTQSPTHLIKTRGQQVTLRCSSQSGHNTVSWYQQALGQGPQFIFQYYREEENGRGNFPPRFSGLQFPNYSSELNVNALELDDSALYLCASSLKGRDEKLFFGSGTQLSVL.

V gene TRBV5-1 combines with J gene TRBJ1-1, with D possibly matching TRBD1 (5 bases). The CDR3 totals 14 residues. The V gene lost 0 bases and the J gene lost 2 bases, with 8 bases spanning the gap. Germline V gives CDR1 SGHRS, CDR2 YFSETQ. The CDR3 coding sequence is TGCGCCAGCAGCTTGGCGACAGCAAACACTGAAGCTTTCTTT. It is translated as CASSLATANTEAFF.

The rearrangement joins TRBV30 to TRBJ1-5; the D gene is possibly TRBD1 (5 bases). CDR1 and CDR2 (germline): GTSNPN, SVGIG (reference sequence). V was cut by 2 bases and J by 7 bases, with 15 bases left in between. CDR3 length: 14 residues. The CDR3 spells CAWSQAREGQPQHF. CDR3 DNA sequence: TGTGCCTGGAGTCAGGCGCGGGAGGGGCAGCCCCAGCATTTT.

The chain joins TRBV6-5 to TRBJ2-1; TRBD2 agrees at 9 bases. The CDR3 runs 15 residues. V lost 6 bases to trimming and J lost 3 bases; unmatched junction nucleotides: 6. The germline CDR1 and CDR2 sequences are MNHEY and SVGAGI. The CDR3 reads CASRDSGSVYNEQFF. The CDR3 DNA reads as TGTGCCAGCAGAGATAGCGGGAGTGTCTACAATGAGCAGTTCTTC.

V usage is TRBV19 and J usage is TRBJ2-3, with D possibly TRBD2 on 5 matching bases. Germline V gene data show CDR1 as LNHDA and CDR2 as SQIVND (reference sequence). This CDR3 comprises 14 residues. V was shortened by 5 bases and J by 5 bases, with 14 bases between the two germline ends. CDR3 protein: CASSFLRAGDTQYF. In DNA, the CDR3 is TGTGCCAGTAGTTTTTTGCGGGCCGGAGATACGCAGTATTTT. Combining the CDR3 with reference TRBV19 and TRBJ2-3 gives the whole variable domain DGGITQSPKYLFRKEGQNVTLSCEQNLNHDAMYWYRQDPGQGLRLIYYSQIVNDFQKGDIAEGYSVSREKKESFPLTVTSAQKNPTAFYLCASSFLRAGDTQYFGPGTRLTVL.

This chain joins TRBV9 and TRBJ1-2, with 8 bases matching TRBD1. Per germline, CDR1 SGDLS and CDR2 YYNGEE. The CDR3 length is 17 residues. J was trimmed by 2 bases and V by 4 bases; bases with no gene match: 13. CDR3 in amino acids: CASSRGGPGGGNYGYTF. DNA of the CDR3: TGTGCCAGCAGCAGGGGGGGACCAGGGGGCGGAAACTATGGCTACACCTTC. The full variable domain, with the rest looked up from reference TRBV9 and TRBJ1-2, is DSGVTQTPKHLITATGQRVTLRCSPRSGDLSVYWYQQSLDQGLQFLIQYYNGEERAKGNILERFSAQQFPDLHSELNLSSLELGDSALYFCASSRGGPGGGNYGYTFGSGTRLTVV.

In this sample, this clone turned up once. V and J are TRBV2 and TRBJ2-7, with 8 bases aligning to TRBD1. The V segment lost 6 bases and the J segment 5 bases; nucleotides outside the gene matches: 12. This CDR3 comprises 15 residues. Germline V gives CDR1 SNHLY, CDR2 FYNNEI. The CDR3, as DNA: TGTGCCAGCAGGACTCAGGGGAGACAGGGGCACGAGCAGTACTTC. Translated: CASRTQGRQGHEQYF.

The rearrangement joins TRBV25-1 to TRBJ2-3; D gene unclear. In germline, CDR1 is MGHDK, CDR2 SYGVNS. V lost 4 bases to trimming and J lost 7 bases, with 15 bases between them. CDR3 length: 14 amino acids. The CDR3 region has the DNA TGTGCCAGCAGTGGAGTAGTGGAGAGTTATACGCAGTATTTT. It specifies CASSGVVESYTQYF.

In DNA form, the CDR3 reads TGTGCCAGCAGCCTGCAGGGGTTCCAGCCCCAGCATTTT. Protein product: CASSLQGFQPQHF. The chain couples TRBV5-6 to TRBJ1-5, with D possibly being TRBD1 (6 bases). V lost 4 bases and J 7 bases, leaving 12 bases between the germline ends. Germline CDR1 is SGHDT and CDR2 is YYEEEE. The CDR3 runs 13 residues.

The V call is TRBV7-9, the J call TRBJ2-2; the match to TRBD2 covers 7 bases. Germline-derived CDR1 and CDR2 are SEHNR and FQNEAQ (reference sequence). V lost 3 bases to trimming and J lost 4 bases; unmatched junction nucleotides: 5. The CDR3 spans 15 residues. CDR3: CASSFDGGSTGELFF. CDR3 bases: TGTGCCAGCAGCTTCGACGGCGGGAGCACCGGGGAGCTGTTTTTT.

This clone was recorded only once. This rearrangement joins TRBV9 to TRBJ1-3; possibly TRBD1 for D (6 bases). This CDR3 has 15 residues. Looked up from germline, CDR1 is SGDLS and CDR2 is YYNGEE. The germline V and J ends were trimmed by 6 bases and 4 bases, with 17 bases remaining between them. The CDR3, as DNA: TGTGCCAGCACCAAAGGGGGTGAGGGCGGAAACACCATATATTTT. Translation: CASTKGGEGGNTIYF.

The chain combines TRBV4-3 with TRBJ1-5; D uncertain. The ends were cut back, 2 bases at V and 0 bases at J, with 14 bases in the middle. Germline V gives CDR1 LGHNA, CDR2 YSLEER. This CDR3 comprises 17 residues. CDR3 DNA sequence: TGCGCCAGCAGCCAACTGGGCAGCAGTTATAGCAATCAGCCCCAGCATTTT. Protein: CASSQLGSSYSNQPQHF.

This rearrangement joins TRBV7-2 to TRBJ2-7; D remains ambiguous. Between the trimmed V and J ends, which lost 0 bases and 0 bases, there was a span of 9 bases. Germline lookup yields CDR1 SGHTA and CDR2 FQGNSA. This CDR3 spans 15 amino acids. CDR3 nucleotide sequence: TGTGCCAGCAGCTTAGCTCCCTGGAGCTCCTACGAGCAGTACTTC. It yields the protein CASSLAPWSSYEQYF.

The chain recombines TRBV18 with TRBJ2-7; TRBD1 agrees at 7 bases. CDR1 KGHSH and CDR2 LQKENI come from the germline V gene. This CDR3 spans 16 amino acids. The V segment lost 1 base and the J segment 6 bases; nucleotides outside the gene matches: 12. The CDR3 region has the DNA TGTGCCAGCTCACCACGAACTACAGGGGCACTCGGCGAGCAGTACTTC. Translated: CASSPRTTGALGEQYF. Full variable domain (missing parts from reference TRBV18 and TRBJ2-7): NAGVMQNPRHLVRRRGQEARLRCSPMKGHSHVYWYRQLPEEGLKFMVYLQKENIIDESGMPKERFSAEFPKEGPSILRIQQVVRGDSAAYFCASSPRTTGALGEQYFGPGTRLTVT.